What follows are 9 T cell receptor beta chains derived from one specimen sequenced in a study of radiation and T cells in renal cell carcinoma. The time point here: blood 2 weeks post-SBRT. The treatment denotes: 15 Gy SBRT to primary tumor, nephrectomy 4 weeks later. Clones were read by immunoSEQ multiplex PCR, and TCRdb kept only the in-frame ones, dropping some. Here the sample spans some 120,000 clones, 88% being singletons. The sequenced sample was blood, obtained from a patient whose treatment included radiotherapy and nephrectomy. The receptors were sampled from a woman in her sixties or seventies with renal cell carcinoma.

The V call is TRBV21-1, the J call TRBJ1-1; TRBD1 reflects the table's D call only, with no check against the DNA. TRBV21-1 is assigned pseudogene status. The CDR3 is 15 residues long. The CDR3 protein is CASSKVTGEATEAFF. In nucleotides, the CDR3 is TGTGCCAGCAGCAAAGTTACAGGGGAGGCCACTGAAGCTTTCTTT.

The V call is TRBV4-1, the J call TRBJ2-7; perhaps TRBD1 as D (7 bases). Trimming shortened V by 0 bases and J by 6 bases, and 9 bases separated the two germline ends. This CDR3 has 13 residues. CDR1 and CDR2 from the germline V gene are MGHRA and YSYEKL. The CDR3 protein is CASSQDQGGEQYF. The CDR3 DNA sequence: TGCGCCAGCAGCCAAGACCAGGGGGGCGAGCAGTACTTC.

V usage is TRBV29-1 and J usage is TRBJ2-7; D unresolved. The V end lost 8 bases, the J end lost 1 base, and 24 bases lay between the germline ends. The CDR3 is 16 amino acids. CDR1 is SQVTM and CDR2 is ANQGSEA in the germline V gene. DNA of the CDR3: TGCAGCCTATCCCCTCCGGGTCTCACGAGTTCCTACGAGCAGTACTTC. Encoded protein: CSLSPPGLTSSYEQYF.

The V gene is TRBV6-1, the J gene TRBJ2-1; D unclear. The length of the CDR3 is 19 residues. The V end lost 2 bases, the J end lost 2 bases, and 22 bases lay between the germline ends. Per germline, CDR1 MNHNS and CDR2 SASEGT. The CDR3 loop reads CASSEFNTLRPNAYNEQFF. CDR3 nucleotides: TGTGCCAGCAGTGAATTTAATACGCTGCGGCCTAACGCCTACAATGAGCAGTTCTTC.

This clone was seen only a few times. The V gene is TRBV5-4, the J gene TRBJ1-1; D is ambiguous. The V end was cut by 0 bases, the J end by 1 base, with 10 bases between. Germline CDR1 SGHNT, CDR2 YYREEE (reference sequence). This CDR3 region has 15 residues. The CDR3 here is CASSLVGVENTEAFF. The CDR3 DNA follows: TGTGCCAGCAGCTTGGTAGGTGTAGAGAACACTGAAGCTTTCTTT.

This clone was seen more than once but under ten times. This chain connects TRBV30 to TRBJ1-5; D remains unclear. CDR1 is GTSNPN and CDR2 is SVGIG in the germline V gene (reference sequence). V dropped 7 bases and J dropped 0 bases, with 10 bases sitting between them. This CDR3 is 13 amino acids long. The CDR3 nucleotides are TGTGCCTTGACACTAGCTAGCAATCAGCCCCAGCATTTT. It translates to CALTLASNQPQHF.

This chain joins TRBV2 and TRBJ2-2; TRBD2 matches 9 bases. V trimming: 3 bases; J trimming: 8 bases; junction bases outside the gene matches: 10. CDR3 length: 16 residues. From germline, CDR1 is SNHLY and CDR2 FYNNEI. The DNA for the CDR3 is TGTGCCAGCAGTGATTACAGCGGGGGGTGGATAGGGGAGCTGTTTTTT. Its translation is CASSDYSGGWIGELFF.

This clone was seen just once. This sequence joins TRBV27 and TRBJ1-2, with 9 bases aligning to TRBD1. Germline lookup yields CDR1 MNHEY and CDR2 SMNVEV (reference sequence). The CDR3 is 14 residues long. The ends lost 6 bases at V and 8 bases at J; junction bases unmatched: 10. The chain's CDR3 is CASSSRGTGRGYTF. Here the CDR3 DNA reads TGTGCCAGCAGCTCCCGAGGGACAGGGAGAGGCTACACCTTC.

The V and J genes are TRBV11-2 and TRBJ2-2; TRBD1 or TRBD2 may be the D gene (5 bases each). The CDR3 totals 15 residues. CDR1 SGHAT and CDR2 FQNNGV come from the germline V gene. Trimming pared 6 bases from V and 4 bases from J, leaving 15 bases between. The CDR3 reads CASSRPGRTTGELFF. CDR3 in DNA: TGTGCCAGCAGTCGCCCGGGACGGACCACCGGGGAGCTGTTTTTT.